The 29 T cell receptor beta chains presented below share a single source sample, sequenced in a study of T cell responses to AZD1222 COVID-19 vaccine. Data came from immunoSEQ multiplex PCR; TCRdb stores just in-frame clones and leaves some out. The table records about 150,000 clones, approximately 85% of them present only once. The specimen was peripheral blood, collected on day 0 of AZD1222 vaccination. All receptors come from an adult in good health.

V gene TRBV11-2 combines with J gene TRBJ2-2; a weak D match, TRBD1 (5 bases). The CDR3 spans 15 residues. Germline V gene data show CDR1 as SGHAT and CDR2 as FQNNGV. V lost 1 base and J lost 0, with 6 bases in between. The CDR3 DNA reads TGTGCCAGCAGCTTAGTCAGGGCGAACACCGGGGAGCTGTTTTTT. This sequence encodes CASSLVRANTGELFF.

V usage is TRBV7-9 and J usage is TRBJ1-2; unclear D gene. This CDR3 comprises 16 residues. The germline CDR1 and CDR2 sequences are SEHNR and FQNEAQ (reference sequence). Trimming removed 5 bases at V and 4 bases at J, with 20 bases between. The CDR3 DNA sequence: TGTGCCAGCAGCCCCAACACTGTAGAGAGACTCTATGGCTACACCTTC. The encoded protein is CASSPNTVERLYGYTF.

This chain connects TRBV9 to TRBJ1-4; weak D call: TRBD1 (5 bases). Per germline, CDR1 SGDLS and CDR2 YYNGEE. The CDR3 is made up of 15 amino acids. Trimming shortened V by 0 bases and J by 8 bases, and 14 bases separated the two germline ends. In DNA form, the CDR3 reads TGTGCCAGCAGCGTAGCGGCGGGGCGAGGCGAAAAACTGTTTTTT. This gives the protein CASSVAAGRGEKLFF.

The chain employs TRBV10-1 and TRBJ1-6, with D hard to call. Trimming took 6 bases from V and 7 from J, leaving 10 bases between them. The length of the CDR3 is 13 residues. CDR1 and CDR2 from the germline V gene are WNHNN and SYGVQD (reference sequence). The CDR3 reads CASRRTENSPLHF. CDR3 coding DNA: TGCGCCAGCAGAAGGACCGAGAATTCACCCCTCCACTTT.

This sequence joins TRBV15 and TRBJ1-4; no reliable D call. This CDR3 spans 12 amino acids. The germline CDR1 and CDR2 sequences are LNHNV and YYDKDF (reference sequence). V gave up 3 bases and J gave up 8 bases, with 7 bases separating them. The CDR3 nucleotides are TGTGCCACCAGCAGGCGTACCGAAAAACTGTTTTTT. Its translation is CATSRRTEKLFF.

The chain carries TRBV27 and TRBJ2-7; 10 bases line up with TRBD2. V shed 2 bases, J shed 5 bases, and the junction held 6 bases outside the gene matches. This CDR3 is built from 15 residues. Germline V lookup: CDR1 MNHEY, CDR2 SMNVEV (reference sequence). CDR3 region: CASSLGLAGDDEQYF. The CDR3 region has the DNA TGTGCCAGCAGTTTAGGGCTAGCGGGGGACGACGAGCAGTACTTC.

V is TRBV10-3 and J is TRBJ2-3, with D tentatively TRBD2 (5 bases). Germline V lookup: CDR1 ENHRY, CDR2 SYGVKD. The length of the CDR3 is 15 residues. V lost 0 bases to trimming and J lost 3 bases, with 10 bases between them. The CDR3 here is CAISESSGYTDTQYF. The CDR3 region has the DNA TGTGCCATCAGTGAGTCCAGCGGCTATACAGATACGCAGTATTTT.

The CDR3, as DNA: TGTGCCAGCAGCCAAGGAGGGCCGGGGACCCAGTACTTC. This translates into CASSQGGPGTQYF. This sequence joins TRBV14 and TRBJ2-5; perhaps TRBD2 as D (5 bases). V lost 1 base, J lost 7 bases, and 10 bases lay in between. Germline lookup yields CDR1 SGHDN and CDR2 FVKESK. This CDR3 contains 13 residues. The full variable domain, in which reference TRBV14 and TRBJ2-5 provide the parts outside the CDR3, is EAGVTQFPSHSVIEKGQTVTLRCDPISGHDNLYWYRRVMGKEIKFLLHFVKESKQDESGMPNNRFLAERTGGTYSTLKVQPAELEDSGVYFCASSQGGPGTQYFGPGTRLLVL.

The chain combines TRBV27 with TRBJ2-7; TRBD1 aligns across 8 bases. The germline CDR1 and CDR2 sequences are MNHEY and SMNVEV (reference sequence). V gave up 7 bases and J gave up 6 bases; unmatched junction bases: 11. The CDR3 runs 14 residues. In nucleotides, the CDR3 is TGTGCCAGCAAAGGTGCGGCAGGGGGCCGCGAGCAGTACTTC. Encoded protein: CASKGAAGGREQYF.

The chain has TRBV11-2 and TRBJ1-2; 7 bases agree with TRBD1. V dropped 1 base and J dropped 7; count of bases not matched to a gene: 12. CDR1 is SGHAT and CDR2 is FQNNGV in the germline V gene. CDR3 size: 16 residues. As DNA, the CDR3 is TGTGCCAGCAGCTTAGGGGGGCAGTCGACAGGGTTTGGCTACACCTTC. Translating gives CASSLGGQSTGFGYTF.

The CDR3 nucleotides are TGTGCCAGTAGTGCCGACAGGGCCGCCGACAGGCAGCCCCAGCATTTT. It specifies CASSADRAADRQPQHF. This chain joins TRBV19 and TRBJ1-5; the match to TRBD1 covers 7 bases. Germline CDR1 and CDR2: LNHDA and SQIVND (reference sequence). The V and J ends lost 5 bases and 7 bases, in that order; junction bases with no gene match: 14. The CDR3 extends over 16 amino acids.

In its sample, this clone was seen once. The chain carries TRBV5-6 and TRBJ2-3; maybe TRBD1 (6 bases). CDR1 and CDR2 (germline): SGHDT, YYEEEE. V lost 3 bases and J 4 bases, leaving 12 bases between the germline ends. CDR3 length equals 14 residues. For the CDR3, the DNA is TGTGCCAGCAGCTCCCGTGGGGGCGCAGATACGCAGTATTTT. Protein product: CASSSRGGADTQYF.

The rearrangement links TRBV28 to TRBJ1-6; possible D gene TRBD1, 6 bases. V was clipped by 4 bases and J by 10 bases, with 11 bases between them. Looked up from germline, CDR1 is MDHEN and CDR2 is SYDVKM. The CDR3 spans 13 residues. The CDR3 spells CASSSQGGSPLHF. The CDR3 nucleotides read TGTGCCAGCAGTTCTCAAGGGGGGTCACCCCTCCACTTT. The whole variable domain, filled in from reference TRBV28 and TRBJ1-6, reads DVKVTQSSRYLVKRTGEKVFLECVQDMDHENMFWYRQDPGLGLRLIYFSYDVKMKEKGDIPEGYSVSREKKERFSLILESASTNQTSMYLCASSSQGGSPLHFGNGTRLTVT.

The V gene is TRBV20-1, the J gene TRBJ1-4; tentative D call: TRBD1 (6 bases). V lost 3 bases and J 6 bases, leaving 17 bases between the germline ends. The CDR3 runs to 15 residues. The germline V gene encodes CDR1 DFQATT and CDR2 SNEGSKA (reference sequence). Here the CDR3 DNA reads TGCAGTGCTAGTTCGCCGGGGGCAATACATGAAAAACTGTTTTTT. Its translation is CSASSPGAIHEKLFF.

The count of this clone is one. The CDR3 DNA follows: TGTGCCAGCAGCTTGGATGGCCCCCCGAAAAACACCGGGGAGCTGTTTTTT. Its protein product is CASSLDGPPKNTGELFF. The V and J genes are TRBV5-5 and TRBJ2-2; D is uncertain. Deletions cut 0 bases from V and 2 bases from J, with 14 bases between. CDR3 size: 17 residues. CDR1 is SGHKS, CDR2 YYEKEE, per germline (reference sequence).

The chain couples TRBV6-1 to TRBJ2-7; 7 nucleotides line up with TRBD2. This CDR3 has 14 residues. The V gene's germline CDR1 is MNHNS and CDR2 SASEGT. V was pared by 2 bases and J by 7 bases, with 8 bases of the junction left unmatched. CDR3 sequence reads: CASSEFGGVGEQYF. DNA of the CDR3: TGTGCCAGCAGTGAATTTGGGGGGGTGGGAGAGCAGTACTTC.

The CDR3 loop is CAWGRGEGYTF. The CDR3 DNA follows: TGTGCCTGGGGTCGAGGGGAAGGCTACACCTTC. The chain employs TRBV30 and TRBJ1-2; perhaps TRBD1 as D (5 bases). The length of the CDR3 is 11 residues. V was trimmed by 5 bases and J by 8 bases, leaving 12 bases between them. Germline V CDR1 and CDR2: GTSNPN, SVGIG (reference sequence).

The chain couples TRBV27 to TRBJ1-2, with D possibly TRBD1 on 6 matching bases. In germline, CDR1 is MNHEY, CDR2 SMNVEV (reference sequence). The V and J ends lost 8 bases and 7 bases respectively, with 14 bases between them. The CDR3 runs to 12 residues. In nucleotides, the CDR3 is TGTGCCAGCGGCCGACAGGCTGGTGGCTACACCTTC. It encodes CASGRQAGGYTF.

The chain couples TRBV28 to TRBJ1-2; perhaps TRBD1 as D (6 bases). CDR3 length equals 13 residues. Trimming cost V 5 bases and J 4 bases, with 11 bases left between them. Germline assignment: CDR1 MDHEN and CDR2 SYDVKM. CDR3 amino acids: CASSLGQPYGYTF. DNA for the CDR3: TGTGCCAGCAGTCTCGGACAGCCCTATGGCTACACCTTC.

CDR3 loop: CASRGGNYGYTF. The CDR3 DNA reads TGTGCCTCCCGGGGAGGGAACTATGGCTACACCTTC. The gene calls are TRBV10-3 and TRBJ1-2; D is unresolved. Between the trimmed V and J ends, which lost 11 bases and 2 bases, there was a span of 12 bases. CDR1 is ENHRY, CDR2 SYGVKD, per germline. The length of the CDR3 is 12 residues.

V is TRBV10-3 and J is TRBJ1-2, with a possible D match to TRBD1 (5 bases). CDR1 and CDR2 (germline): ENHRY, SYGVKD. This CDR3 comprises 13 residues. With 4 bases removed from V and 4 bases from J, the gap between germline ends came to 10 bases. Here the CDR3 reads CAISVGGFYGYTF. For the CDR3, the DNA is TGTGCCATCAGTGTGGGGGGGTTCTATGGCTACACCTTC.

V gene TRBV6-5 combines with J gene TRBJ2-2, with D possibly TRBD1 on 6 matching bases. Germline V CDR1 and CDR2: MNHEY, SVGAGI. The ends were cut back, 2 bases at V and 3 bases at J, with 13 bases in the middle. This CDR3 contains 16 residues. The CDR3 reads CASSYGYRDYTGELFF. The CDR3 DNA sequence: TGTGCCAGCAGTTACGGATACAGGGATTACACCGGGGAGCTGTTTTTT.

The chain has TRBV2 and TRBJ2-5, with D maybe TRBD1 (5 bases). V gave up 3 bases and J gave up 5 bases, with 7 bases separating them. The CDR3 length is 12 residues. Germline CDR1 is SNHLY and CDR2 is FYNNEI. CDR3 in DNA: TGTGCCAGCAGTGACAGGGTTGAGACCCAGTACTTC. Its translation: CASSDRVETQYF.

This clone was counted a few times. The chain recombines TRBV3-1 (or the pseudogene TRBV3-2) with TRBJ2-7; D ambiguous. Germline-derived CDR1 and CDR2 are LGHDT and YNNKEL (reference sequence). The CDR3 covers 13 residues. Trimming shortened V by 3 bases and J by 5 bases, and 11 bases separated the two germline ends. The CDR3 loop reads CASSHLTYNEQYF. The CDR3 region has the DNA TGTGCCAGCAGCCACCTCACTTATAACGAGCAGTACTTC.

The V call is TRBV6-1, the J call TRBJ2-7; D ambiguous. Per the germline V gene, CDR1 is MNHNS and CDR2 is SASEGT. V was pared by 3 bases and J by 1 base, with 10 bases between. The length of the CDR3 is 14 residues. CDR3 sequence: CASSEWLGSYEQYF. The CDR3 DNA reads TGTGCCAGCAGTGAGTGGTTGGGGTCCTACGAGCAGTACTTC.

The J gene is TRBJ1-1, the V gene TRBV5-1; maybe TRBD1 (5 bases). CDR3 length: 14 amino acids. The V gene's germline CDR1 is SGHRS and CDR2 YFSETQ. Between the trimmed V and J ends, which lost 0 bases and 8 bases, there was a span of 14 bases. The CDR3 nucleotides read TGCGCCAGCAGCTTGGGGCAGGGCCTTGGAGAAGCTTTCTTT. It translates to CASSLGQGLGEAFF.

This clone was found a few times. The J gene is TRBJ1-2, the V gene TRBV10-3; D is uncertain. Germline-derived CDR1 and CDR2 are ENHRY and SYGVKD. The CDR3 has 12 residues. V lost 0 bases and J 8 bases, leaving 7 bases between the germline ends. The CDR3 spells CAISESTGGYTF. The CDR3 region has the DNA TGTGCCATCAGTGAGTCGACGGGAGGCTACACCTTC.

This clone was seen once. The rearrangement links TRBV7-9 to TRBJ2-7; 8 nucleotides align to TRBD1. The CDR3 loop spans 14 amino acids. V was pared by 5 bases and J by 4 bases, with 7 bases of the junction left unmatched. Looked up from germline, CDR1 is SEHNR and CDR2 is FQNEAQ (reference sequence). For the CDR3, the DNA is TGTGCCAGCAGCCCCCGACAGGGGAGTTACGAGCAGTACTTC. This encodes CASSPRQGSYEQYF.

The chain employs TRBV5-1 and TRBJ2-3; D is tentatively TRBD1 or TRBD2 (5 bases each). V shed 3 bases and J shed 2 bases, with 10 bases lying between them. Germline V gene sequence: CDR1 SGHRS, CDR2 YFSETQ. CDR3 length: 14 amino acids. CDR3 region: CASSSRGFTDTQYF. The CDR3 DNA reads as TGCGCCAGCAGCTCCCGGGGCTTCACAGATACGCAGTATTTT.